Here is one T cell receptor (beta chain) with its context. This sample was included in a study of T cell repertoires in MIS-A myocarditis. Clones were sequenced by immunoSEQ multiplex PCR, and TCRdb holds only the in-frame ones, with some missing. Among more than 9,000 clones listed, 75% to 90% were seen once. Germline CDR1 and CDR2: MNHEY and SVGAGI. This CDR3 region has 16 residues. Trimming took 2 bases from V and 0 from J; bases not matched to a gene: 3. The receptor comes from a man aged 18 to 29 with fulminant myocarditis from multisystem inflammatory syndrome in adults (MIS-A) after COVID-19. V and J are TRBV6-5 and TRBJ2-2, with 7 bases aligning to TRBD2. Sequencing was carried out using thoracic lymph node tissue obtained at autopsy. The CDR3 DNA sequence: TGTGCCAGCAGTTACGTGGGGGGGTCGAACACCGGGGAGCTGTTTTTT. Residues: CASSYVGGSNTGELFF.